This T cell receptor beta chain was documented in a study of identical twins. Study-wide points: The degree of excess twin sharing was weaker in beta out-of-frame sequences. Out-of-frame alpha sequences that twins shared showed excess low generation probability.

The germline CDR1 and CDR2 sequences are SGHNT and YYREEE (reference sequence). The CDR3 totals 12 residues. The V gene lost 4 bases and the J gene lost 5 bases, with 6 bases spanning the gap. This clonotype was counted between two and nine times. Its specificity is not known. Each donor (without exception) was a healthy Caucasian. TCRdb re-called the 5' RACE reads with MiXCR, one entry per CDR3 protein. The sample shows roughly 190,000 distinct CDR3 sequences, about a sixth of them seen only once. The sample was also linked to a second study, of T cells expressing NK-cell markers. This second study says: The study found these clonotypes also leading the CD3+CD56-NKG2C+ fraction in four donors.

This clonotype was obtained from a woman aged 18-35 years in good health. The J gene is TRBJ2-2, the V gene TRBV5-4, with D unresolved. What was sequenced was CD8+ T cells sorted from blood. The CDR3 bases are TGTGCCAGCAGCCTATGGACCGGGGAGCTGTTTTTT. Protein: CASSLWTGELFF.